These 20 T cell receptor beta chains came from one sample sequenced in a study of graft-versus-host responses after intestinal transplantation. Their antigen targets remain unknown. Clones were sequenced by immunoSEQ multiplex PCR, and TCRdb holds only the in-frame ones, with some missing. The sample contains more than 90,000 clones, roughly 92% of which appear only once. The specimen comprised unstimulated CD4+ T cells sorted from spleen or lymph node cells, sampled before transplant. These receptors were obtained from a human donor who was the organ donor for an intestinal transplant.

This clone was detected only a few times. CDR3 region: CASSRPTSGRNKSAGELFF. CDR3 bases: TGCGCCAGCAGCAGACCGACTAGCGGGAGAAATAAGTCTGCCGGGGAGCTGTTTTTT. V gene TRBV5-1 combines with J gene TRBJ2-2; 12 bases align to TRBD2. The V segment lost 4 bases and the J segment 6 bases; nucleotides outside the gene matches: 16. CDR3 length equals 19 residues. Germline CDR1 is SGHRS and CDR2 is YFSETQ.

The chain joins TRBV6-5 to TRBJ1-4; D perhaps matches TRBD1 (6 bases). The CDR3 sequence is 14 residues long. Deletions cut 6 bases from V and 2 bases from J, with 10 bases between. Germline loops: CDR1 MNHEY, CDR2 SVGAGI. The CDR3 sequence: CASSLDRTNEKLFF. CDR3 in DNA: TGTGCCAGCAGCTTAGACAGGACTAATGAAAAACTGTTTTTT.

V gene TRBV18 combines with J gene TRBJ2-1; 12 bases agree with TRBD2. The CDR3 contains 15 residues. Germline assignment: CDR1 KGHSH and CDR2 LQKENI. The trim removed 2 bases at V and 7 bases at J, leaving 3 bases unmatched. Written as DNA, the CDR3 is TGTGCCAGCTCACCATCGCTAGCGGGAGGGAATGAGCAGTTCTTC. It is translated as CASSPSLAGGNEQFF.

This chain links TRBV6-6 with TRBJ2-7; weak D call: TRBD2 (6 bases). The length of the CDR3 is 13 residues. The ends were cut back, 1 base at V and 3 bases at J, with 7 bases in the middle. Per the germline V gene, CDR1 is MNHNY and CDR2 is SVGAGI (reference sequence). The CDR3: CASSYYGGYEQYF. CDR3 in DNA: TGTGCCAGCAGTTACTACGGGGGCTACGAGCAGTACTTC.

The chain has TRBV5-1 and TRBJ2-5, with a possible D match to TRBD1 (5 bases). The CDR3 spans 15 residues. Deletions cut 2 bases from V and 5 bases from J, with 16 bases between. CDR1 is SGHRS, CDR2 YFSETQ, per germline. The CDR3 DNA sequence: TGCGCCAGCAGCTTTGTAGCTCAGGGTGCGGAGACCCAGTACTTC. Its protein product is CASSFVAQGAETQYF.

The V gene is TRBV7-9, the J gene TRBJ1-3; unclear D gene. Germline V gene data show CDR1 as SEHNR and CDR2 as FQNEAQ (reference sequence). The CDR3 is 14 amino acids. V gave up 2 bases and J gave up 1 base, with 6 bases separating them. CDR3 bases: TGTGCCAGCAGCTTAACCGATTCTGGAAACACCATATATTTT. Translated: CASSLTDSGNTIYF.

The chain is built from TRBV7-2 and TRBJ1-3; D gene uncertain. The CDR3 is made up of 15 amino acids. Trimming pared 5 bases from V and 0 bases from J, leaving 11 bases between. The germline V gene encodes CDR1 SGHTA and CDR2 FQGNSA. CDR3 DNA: TGTGCCAGCAGCCCCCTAAAGGTCTCTGGAAACACCATATATTTT. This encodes CASSPLKVSGNTIYF.

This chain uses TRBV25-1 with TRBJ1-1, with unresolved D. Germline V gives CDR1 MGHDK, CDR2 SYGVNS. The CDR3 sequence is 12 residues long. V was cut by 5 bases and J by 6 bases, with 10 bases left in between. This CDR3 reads CASSPRGPEAFF. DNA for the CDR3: TGTGCCAGCAGTCCCCGTGGGCCTGAAGCTTTCTTT.

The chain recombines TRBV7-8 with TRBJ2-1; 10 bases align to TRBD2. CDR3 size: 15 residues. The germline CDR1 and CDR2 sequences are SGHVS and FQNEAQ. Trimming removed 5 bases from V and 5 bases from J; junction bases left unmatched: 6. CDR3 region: CASSMGLATDNEQFF. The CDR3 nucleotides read TGTGCCAGCAGCATGGGACTAGCGACCGACAATGAGCAGTTCTTC.

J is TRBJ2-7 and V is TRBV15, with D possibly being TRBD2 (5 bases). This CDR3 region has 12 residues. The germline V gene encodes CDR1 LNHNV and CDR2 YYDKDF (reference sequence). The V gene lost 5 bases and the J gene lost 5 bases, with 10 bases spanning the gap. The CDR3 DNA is TGTGCCACCAGCGCAGCGGCCCACGAGCAGTACTTC. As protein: CATSAAAHEQYF.

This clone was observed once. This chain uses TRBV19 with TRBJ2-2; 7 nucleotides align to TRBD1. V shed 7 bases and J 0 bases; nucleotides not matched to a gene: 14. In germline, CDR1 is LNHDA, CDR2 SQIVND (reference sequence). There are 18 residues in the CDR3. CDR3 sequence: CASNLAGWDRPNTGELFF. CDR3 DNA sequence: TGTGCCAGTAACCTCGCAGGCTGGGACAGACCGAACACCGGGGAGCTGTTTTTT.

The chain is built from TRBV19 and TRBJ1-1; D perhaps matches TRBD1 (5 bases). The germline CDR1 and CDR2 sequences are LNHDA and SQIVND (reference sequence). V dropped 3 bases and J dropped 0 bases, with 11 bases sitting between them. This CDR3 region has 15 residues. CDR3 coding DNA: TGTGCCAGTAGTATCTGGACGGACATGAACACTGAAGCTTTCTTT. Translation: CASSIWTDMNTEAFF.

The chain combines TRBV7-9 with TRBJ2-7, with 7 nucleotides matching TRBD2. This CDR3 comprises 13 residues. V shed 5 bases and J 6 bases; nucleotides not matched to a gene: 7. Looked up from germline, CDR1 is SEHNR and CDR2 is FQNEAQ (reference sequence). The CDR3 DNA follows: TGTGCCAGCAGCCTCGAGGGGAGGGGCGAGCAGTACTTC. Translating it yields CASSLEGRGEQYF.

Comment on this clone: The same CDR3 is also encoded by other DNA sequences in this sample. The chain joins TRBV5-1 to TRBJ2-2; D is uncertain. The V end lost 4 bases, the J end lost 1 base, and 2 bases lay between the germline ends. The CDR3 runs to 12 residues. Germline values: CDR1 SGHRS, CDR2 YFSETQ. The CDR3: CASSRNTGELFF. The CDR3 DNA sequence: TGCGCCAGCAGCAGGAACACCGGGGAGCTGTTTTTT.

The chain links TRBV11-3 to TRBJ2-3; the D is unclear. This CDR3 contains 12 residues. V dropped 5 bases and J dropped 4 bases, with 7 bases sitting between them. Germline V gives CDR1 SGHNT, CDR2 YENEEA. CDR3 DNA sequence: TGTGCCAGCAGCGTGGATGCAGATACGCAGTATTTT. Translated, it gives CASSVDADTQYF.

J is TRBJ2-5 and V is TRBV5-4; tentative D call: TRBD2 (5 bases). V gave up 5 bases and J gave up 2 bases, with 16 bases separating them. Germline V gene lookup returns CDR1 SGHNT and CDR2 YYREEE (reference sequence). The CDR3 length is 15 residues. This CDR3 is CASSVDVGRQETQYF. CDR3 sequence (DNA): TGTGCCAGCAGTGTCGACGTTGGGAGACAAGAGACCCAGTACTTC.

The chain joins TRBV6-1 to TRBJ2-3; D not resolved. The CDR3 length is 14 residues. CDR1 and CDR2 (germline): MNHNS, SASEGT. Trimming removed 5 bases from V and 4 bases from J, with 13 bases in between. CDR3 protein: CASSRSFGSDTQYF. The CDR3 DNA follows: TGTGCCAGCAGTCGGAGCTTTGGTTCAGATACGCAGTATTTT.

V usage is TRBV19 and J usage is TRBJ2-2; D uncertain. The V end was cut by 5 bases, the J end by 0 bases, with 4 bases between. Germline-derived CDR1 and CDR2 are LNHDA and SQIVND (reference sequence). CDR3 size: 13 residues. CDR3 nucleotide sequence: TGTGCCAGTAGTCCCGCGAACACCGGGGAGCTGTTTTTT. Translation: CASSPANTGELFF.

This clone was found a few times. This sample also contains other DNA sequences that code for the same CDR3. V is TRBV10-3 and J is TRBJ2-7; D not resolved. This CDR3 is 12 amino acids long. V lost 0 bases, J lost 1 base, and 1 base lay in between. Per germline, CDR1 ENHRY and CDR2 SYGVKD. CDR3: CAISESSYEQYF. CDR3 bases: TGTGCCATCAGTGAGTCGTCCTACGAGCAGTACTTC.

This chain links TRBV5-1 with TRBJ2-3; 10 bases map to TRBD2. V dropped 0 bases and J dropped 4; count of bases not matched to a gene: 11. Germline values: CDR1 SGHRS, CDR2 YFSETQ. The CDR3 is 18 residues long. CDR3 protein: CASSLAKIAGGLADTQYF. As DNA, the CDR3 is TGCGCCAGCAGCTTGGCCAAGATAGCGGGAGGCTTGGCAGATACGCAGTATTTT.